The 32 T cell receptor beta chains given below trace back to one sample, sequenced in a study of kidney transplant recipient with SARS-CoV-2 infection. TCRdb independently ran MiXCR on the reads; one entry per CDR3 protein. The sample yields 200,000 to 300,000 distinct CDR3 sequences, roughly 26% seen once. The sequenced sample was a blood sample, obtained at baseline and on roughly day 110 from a kidney transplant recipient. The receptors stem from a male patient between 25 and 39 years old who had COVID-19 and was a kidney transplant recipient. The graft donor may have given rise to some T cells.

This clonotype was counted only a few times. The rearrangement uses TRBV19 and TRBJ1-1; D ambiguous. Germline V gene lookup returns CDR1 LNHDA and CDR2 SQIVND (reference sequence). Deletions cut 0 bases from V and 2 bases from J, with 10 bases between. This CDR3 comprises 15 residues. CDR3 amino acids: CASSIETSGNTEAFF. CDR3 bases: TGTGCCAGTAGTATAGAGACCAGTGGTAACACTGAAGCTTTCTTT.

This clonotype was seen repeatedly, ten times or more. The CDR3 nucleotides read TGCAGTGCTACCTCTAGCGGGGGGACCTACGAGCAGTACTTC. It is translated as CSATSSGGTYEQYF. V usage is TRBV20-1 and J usage is TRBJ2-7, with 11 bases identical to TRBD2. The CDR3 consists of 14 residues. Germline CDR1 and CDR2: DFQATT and SNEGSKA (reference sequence). The junction had 4 bases not matched to a gene; V was cut back by 4 bases and J by 2 bases.

In regard to this clonotype: One base away lies a much larger clone, so this may be a sequencing read error. The chain employs TRBV6-2 or TRBV6-3 and TRBJ2-7, with a possible D match to TRBD1 (6 bases). The CDR3 contains 14 residues. V was clipped by 8 bases and J by 0 bases, with 14 bases between them. Germline V lookup: CDR1 MNHEY, CDR2 SVGEGT. CDR3 region: CASGLRQDSYEQYV. As DNA, the CDR3 is TGTGCCAGCGGCCTGAGACAGGACTCCTACGAGCAGTACGTC.

The chain recombines TRBV6-1 with TRBJ1-2; weak D call: TRBD1 (5 bases). The germline gives CDR1 MNHNS, CDR2 SASEGT. The CDR3 has 17 residues. Trimming pared 4 bases from V and 4 bases from J, leaving 22 bases between. CDR3 nucleotide sequence: TGTGCCAGCAGTGCAATAGGGGAATGTAGAAAGACCTATGGCTACACCTTC. It translates to CASSAIGECRKTYGYTF.

The sample holds many counts of this clonotype. This chain connects TRBV30 to TRBJ1-6, with a possible D match to TRBD1 (6 bases). With 0 bases removed from V and 4 bases from J, the gap between germline ends came to 10 bases. Germline values: CDR1 GTSNPN, CDR2 SVGIG (reference sequence). This CDR3 is 15 amino acids long. CDR3 loop: CAWSVQGLYNSPLHF. CDR3 coding DNA: TGTGCCTGGAGTGTCCAGGGGTTGTATAATTCACCCCTCCACTTT.

With respect to this clonotype: This may be a read error, as it is one base from a much larger clone. The chain uses TRBV5-6 and TRBJ1-2, with D unclear. Per the germline V gene, CDR1 is SGHDT and CDR2 is YYEEEE. The CDR3 runs to 16 residues. Here the CDR3 reads CVSHHTNSRKTYGYTF. CDR3 nucleotide sequence: TGTGTCAGCCATCACACCAATAGTCGAAAGACCTATGGCTACACCTTC.

This clonotype came up a few times. The chain uses TRBV14 and TRBJ1-1; D possibly corresponds to TRBD1 (5 bases). The germline V and J ends were trimmed by 0 bases and 4 bases, with 15 bases remaining between them. In germline, CDR1 is SGHDN, CDR2 FVKESK. The CDR3 covers 16 residues. CDR3 loop: CASSQDFKGHSTEAFF. DNA for the CDR3: TGTGCCAGCAGCCAAGACTTTAAGGGGCACAGCACTGAAGCTTTCTTT. The variable domain in full, completed from reference TRBV14 and TRBJ1-1, reads EAGVTQFPSHSVIEKGQTVTLRCDPISGHDNLYWYRRVMGKEIKFLLHFVKESKQDESGMPNNRFLAERTGGTYSTLKVQPAELEDSGVYFCASSQDFKGHSTEAFFGQGTRLTVV.

This clonotype was observed at least ten times. CDR3 in amino acids: CASSIRGYNQPQHF. CDR3 in DNA: TGTGCCAGTAGTATCCGGGGCTACAATCAGCCCCAGCATTTT. This chain links TRBV19 with TRBJ1-5, with a tentative D call TRBD1 (5 bases). Germline-derived CDR1 and CDR2 are LNHDA and SQIVND (reference sequence). Deletions cut 3 bases from V and 3 bases from J, with 9 bases between. This CDR3 contains 14 residues.

This clonotype was seen repeatedly, ten times or more. The V call is TRBV11-3, the J call TRBJ2-7, with D possibly matching TRBD1 (5 bases). The CDR3 length is 13 residues. Germline CDR1 is SGHNT and CDR2 is YENEEA. The ends were cut back, 5 bases at V and 3 bases at J, with 11 bases in the middle. The CDR3 region has the DNA TGTGCCAGCAGCCCCGAGACAGACTACGAGCAGTACTTC. This translates into CASSPETDYEQYF.

Details on this clonotype: With a much larger clone just one base away, this may be a read error. This chain joins TRBV6-8 and TRBJ2-7, with 8 bases lining up with TRBD1. Looked up from germline, CDR1 is MNHGY and CDR2 is SAAAGT. The CDR3 consists of 15 residues. DNA of the CDR3: TGTACCAGCAGTTATCAGGGGGCGATCAGCTACGAGCAGTACTTC. Its protein product is CTSSYQGAISYEQYF.

The chain uses TRBV20-1 and TRBJ2-3; 13 bases line up with TRBD2. V lost 5 bases to trimming and J lost 6 bases; unmatched junction nucleotides: 8. Germline CDR1 is DFQATT and CDR2 is SNEGSKA (reference sequence). This CDR3 region has 15 residues. The chain's CDR3 is CSAPRLAGGPDTQYF. The CDR3 DNA is TGCAGTGCTCCGCGACTAGCGGGAGGCCCCGATACGCAGTATTTT.

This clonotype came up many times. The chain combines TRBV6-2 or TRBV6-3 with TRBJ1-1, with D maybe TRBD1 (6 bases). V gave up 2 bases and J gave up 5 bases, with 12 bases separating them. The CDR3 has 14 amino acids. Looked up from germline, CDR1 is MNHEY and CDR2 is SVGEGT. As DNA, the CDR3 is TGTGCCAGCAGTTACCTACAGGGCGGGACTGAAGCTTTCTTT. Protein sequence: CASSYLQGGTEAFF.

Concerning this clonotype: A much larger clone differs from this one at a single base, so this may be a read error. The V and J genes are TRBV6-4 and TRBJ2-7; D gene uncertain. Trimming shortened V by 0 bases and J by 2 bases, and 8 bases separated the two germline ends. This CDR3 has 14 residues. CDR1 and CDR2 (germline): MRHNA, SNTAGT. Here the CDR3 reads CASSDSAIPYEQYF. The CDR3 nucleotides read TGTGCCAGCAGTGACTCTGCCATACCCTACGAGCAGTACTTC.

The chain employs TRBV18 and TRBJ2-5, with D perhaps being TRBD1 or TRBD2 (5 bases each). Trimming cost V 1 base and J 2 bases, with 11 bases left between them. Germline assignment: CDR1 KGHSH and CDR2 LQKENI. This CDR3 comprises 15 residues. CDR3 sequence reads: CASSPRLGEQETQYF. The CDR3 DNA sequence: TGTGCCAGCTCACCACGGCTGGGGGAACAAGAGACCCAGTACTTC.

This clonotype was observed a few times. This chain uses TRBV5-1 with TRBJ1-2; no firm D call. Germline CDR1 is SGHRS and CDR2 is YFSETQ. This CDR3 has 16 residues. V lost 3 bases and J 4 bases, leaving 19 bases between the germline ends. CDR3 protein: CASSWRSVRKTYGYTF. CDR3 bases: TGCGCCAGCAGCTGGAGATCGGTTCGAAAGACCTATGGCTACACCTTC.

This clonotype was recorded at least ten times. The gene calls are TRBV19 and TRBJ2-2, with 8 bases matching TRBD2. The germline V gene encodes CDR1 LNHDA and CDR2 SQIVND (reference sequence). The CDR3 runs 14 residues. The V gene end was trimmed by 4 bases and the J gene end by 7 bases; junction bases not matched to a gene: 5. CDR3 in amino acids: CASSTPGTSGELFF. In nucleotides, the CDR3 is TGTGCCAGTAGTACCCCCGGGACTAGCGGGGAGCTGTTTTTT.

V is TRBV11-2 and J is TRBJ2-2, with TRBD2 identical over 8 bases. Germline CDR1 and CDR2: SGHAT and FQNNGV. The CDR3 has 15 residues. The V gene end was trimmed by 1 base and the J gene end by 5 bases; junction bases not matched to a gene: 3. For the CDR3, the DNA is TGTGCCAGCAGCTTAGGCGGGGGGCGAACCGGGGAGCTGTTTTTT. This sequence encodes CASSLGGGRTGELFF.

This clonotype was recorded at least ten times. This chain links TRBV7-9 with TRBJ2-1, with D possibly TRBD2 on 6 matching bases. The germline gives CDR1 SEHNR, CDR2 FQNEAQ (reference sequence). This CDR3 comprises 14 residues. Trimming shortened V by 6 bases and J by 0 bases, and 9 bases separated the two germline ends. The CDR3 spells CASRVSGSYNEQFF. The CDR3 nucleotides are TGTGCCAGCAGAGTTAGCGGCTCCTACAATGAGCAGTTCTTC.

Many counts were recorded for this clonotype. The chain couples TRBV28 to TRBJ1-1, with D possibly matching TRBD1 (5 bases). CDR3 length equals 14 residues. Trimming shortened V by 3 bases and J by 4 bases, and 12 bases separated the two germline ends. Germline lookup yields CDR1 MDHEN and CDR2 SYDVKM. The CDR3 spells CASSFLGQGTEAFF. DNA for the CDR3: TGTGCCAGCAGTTTTTTGGGGCAGGGCACTGAAGCTTTCTTT.

A word on this clonotype: The likely explanation is a read error, given a far larger clone one base away. V gene TRBV7-3 combines with J gene TRBJ2-4; 8 bases match TRBD1. Per germline, CDR1 SGHTA and CDR2 FQGTGA. The CDR3 spans 14 residues. This chain's CDR3 is CASSLAGGKYERFF. In DNA, the CDR3 is TGTGCCAGCAGCTTAGCAGGGGGCAAGTATGAGCGGTTCTTC.

The sample holds many counts of this clonotype. The V call is TRBV11-2, the J call TRBJ1-3; D uncertain. The CDR3 length is 14 residues. V was cut by 1 base and J by 4 bases, with 8 bases left in between. Germline V gives CDR1 SGHAT, CDR2 FQNNGV. Written as DNA, the CDR3 is TGTGCCAGCAGCTTAGTTGGAAAGGGAAACACCATATATTTT. It is translated as CASSLVGKGNTIYF.

With regard to this clonotype: This may arise from a read error, as a much more abundant clone is one base away. The CDR3 spells CASGPLGQPEAFF. CDR3 nucleotide sequence: TGTGCCAGCGGCCCCCTGGGACAGCCTGAAGCTTTCTTT. This chain connects TRBV7-2 to TRBJ1-1; TRBD1 matches at 7 bases. From germline, CDR1 is SGHTA and CDR2 FQGNSA. Trimming cost V 8 bases and J 6 bases; bases outside gene matches: 9. This CDR3 region has 13 residues.

This clonotype was recorded once. A much larger clone differs from this one at a single base, so this may be a read error. The rearrangement uses TRBV7-3 and TRBJ2-2; TRBD2 aligns across 14 bases. The CDR3 length is 18 residues. Germline V CDR1 and CDR2: SGHTA, FQGTGA. The CDR3 is CAGSPKGLAGAYTGELFF. CDR3 nucleotide sequence: TGTGCCGGCAGCCCGAAGGGACTAGCGGGGGCCTACACCGGGGAGCTGTTTTTT.

On this clonotype: A much larger clone differs by one base, so this may be a read error. The chain employs TRBV6-5 and TRBJ2-1; D is perhaps TRBD2 (6 bases). TRBJ2-3 explains the end of the DNA better; the J call may be wrong. The CDR3 is 16 amino acids. CDR1 and CDR2 (germline): MNHEY, SVGAGI. The CDR3 nucleotides read TGTACCAGCAGTTACTCGGTGGGACTGGGGGTTGATACGCAGTATTTT. Translating it yields CTSSYSVGLGVDTQYF.

J is TRBJ1-5 and V is TRBV19, with 7 bases lining up with TRBD1. Germline CDR1 LNHDA, CDR2 SQIVND (reference sequence). The V segment lost 11 bases and the J segment 0 bases; nucleotides outside the gene matches: 10. The CDR3 has 15 amino acids. The CDR3 loop reads CAGNAGGYSNQPQHF. Here the CDR3 DNA reads TGTGCCGGTAACGCAGGGGGATATAGCAATCAGCCCCAGCATTTT. The full variable domain, with the rest looked up from reference TRBV19 and TRBJ1-5, is DGGITQSPKYLFRKEGQNVTLSCEQNLNHDAMYWYRQDPGQGLRLIYYSQIVNDFQKGDIAEGYSVSREKKESFPLTVTSAQKNPTAFYLCAGNAGGYSNQPQHFGDGTRLSIL.

This clonotype was recorded at least ten times. The rearrangement uses TRBV12-3 or TRBV12-4 and TRBJ2-3; D may be TRBD2 (6 bases). This CDR3 region has 15 residues. V shed 3 bases and J shed 7 bases, with 17 bases lying between them. Here the CDR3 DNA reads TGTGCCAGCAGTTTTTACCTCAGGGAGGCAAATACGCAGTATTTT. Translated, it gives CASSFYLREANTQYF.

This clonotype showed up many times. DNA of the CDR3: TGTGCCAGCAGCTTAGGGACTAGCGGGGGCGAGCAGTACTTC. Amino acid sequence: CASSLGTSGGEQYF. J is TRBJ2-7 and V is TRBV11-3; 13 nucleotides align to TRBD2. V lost 1 base to trimming and J lost 6 bases; unmatched junction nucleotides: 0. The CDR3 contains 14 residues. Germline CDR1 is SGHNT and CDR2 is YENEEA. The full variable domain, in which reference TRBV11-3 and TRBJ2-7 provide the parts outside the CDR3, is EAGVVQSPRYKIIEKKQPVAFWCNPISGHNTLYWYLQNLGQGPELLIRYENEEAVDDSQLPKDRFSAERLKGVDSTLKIQPAELGDSAVYLCASSLGTSGGEQYFGPGTRLTVT.

The sample holds a few counts of this clonotype. V is TRBV7-8 and J is TRBJ1-2, with D unresolved. Germline CDR1 is SGHVS and CDR2 is FQNEAQ. V was pared by 5 bases and J by 4 bases, with 23 bases between. CDR3 length: 17 amino acids. In DNA form, the CDR3 reads TGTGCCAGCAGCCTGGGCTTGTTTACCCGAAAGACCTATGGCTACACCTTC. Its protein is CASSLGLFTRKTYGYTF.

The table lists this clonotype with many counts. The V and J genes are TRBV29-1 and TRBJ1-5; D remains ambiguous. This CDR3 has 17 residues. V was cut by 4 bases and J by 0 bases, with 19 bases left in between. Germline V lookup: CDR1 SQVTM, CDR2 ANQGSEA. As DNA, the CDR3 is TGCAGCGTTGCCACCGGCCGTGCGCGGGATAGCAATCAGCCCCAGCATTTT. As protein: CSVATGRARDSNQPQHF.

The chain employs TRBV10-1 and TRBJ1-2; unclear D gene. There are 17 residues in the CDR3. Germline V gives CDR1 WNHNN, CDR2 SYGVQD (reference sequence). Trimming shortened V by 5 bases and J by 4 bases, and 23 bases separated the two germline ends. As DNA, the CDR3 is TGCGCCAGCAGTTACGGGCTAAGATCGCGAAAGACCTATGGCTACACCTTC. This gives the protein CASSYGLRSRKTYGYTF.

Comment on this clonotype: Being one base from a much bigger clone, this may be a read error. The V gene is TRBV5-1, the J gene TRBJ1-2; D is unclear. The length of the CDR3 is 16 residues. Germline assignment: CDR1 SGHRS and CDR2 YFSETQ. Trimming shortened V by 7 bases and J by 4 bases, and 23 bases separated the two germline ends. CDR3 bases: TGCGCCAGCTGCATACGATCGGTTCGAAAGACCTATGGCTACACCTTC. It codes for CASCIRSVRKTYGYTF. The whole variable domain, remainder taken from reference TRBV5-1 and TRBJ1-2, is KAGVTQTPRYLIKTRGQQVTLSCSPISGHRSVSWYQQTPGQGLQFLFEYFSETQRNKGNFPGRFSGRQFSNSRSEMNVSTLELGDSALYLCASCIRSVRKTYGYTFGSGTRLTVV.

This clonotype was found many times. V gene TRBV25-1 combines with J gene TRBJ1-2; D remains unclear. The V and J ends lost 4 bases and 4 bases respectively, with 22 bases between them. The CDR3 has 17 residues. Germline V gene lookup returns CDR1 MGHDK and CDR2 SYGVNS. The CDR3 region has the DNA TGTGCCAGCAGTGGTTCATCAGAACTGGGAAAGACCTATGGCTACACCTTC. This translates into CASSGSSELGKTYGYTF.